This TCR beta chain was captured by sequencing in a study of T-cell reconstitution after alpha-beta-depleted transplantation in children. Study results and limitations: A year post-transplant, T-cell counts and diversity derived mostly from newly produced T cells.

For TCRbeta, the library was prepared with unique molecular identifiers. One entry per CDR3 protein results from TCRdb running MiXCR on the PCR reads. The profile shows fewer than 350,000 distinct CDR3 sequences, around 7.3% of them singletons. This clonotype has only a few counts. Its antigen remains unknown. This sample comprised peripheral blood, obtained 360 days after TCRalphabeta/CD19-depleted stem cell transplant. This TCR was recovered from a female patient between 2 and 15 years old who had a stem cell transplant for Fanconi anemia, so the T cells may come from the graft donor.

The CDR3, as DNA: TGCGCCAGCAGCCAACCGGGACAGGGCCGCAATGAGCAGTTCTTC. It codes for CASSQPGQGRNEQFF. This chain connects TRBV4-1 to TRBJ2-1, with 9 bases identical to TRBD1. CDR1 is MGHRA and CDR2 is YSYEKL in the germline V gene. This CDR3 is 15 amino acids long. With 2 bases clipped from V and 6 bases from J, the junction kept 5 bases outside the gene matches.